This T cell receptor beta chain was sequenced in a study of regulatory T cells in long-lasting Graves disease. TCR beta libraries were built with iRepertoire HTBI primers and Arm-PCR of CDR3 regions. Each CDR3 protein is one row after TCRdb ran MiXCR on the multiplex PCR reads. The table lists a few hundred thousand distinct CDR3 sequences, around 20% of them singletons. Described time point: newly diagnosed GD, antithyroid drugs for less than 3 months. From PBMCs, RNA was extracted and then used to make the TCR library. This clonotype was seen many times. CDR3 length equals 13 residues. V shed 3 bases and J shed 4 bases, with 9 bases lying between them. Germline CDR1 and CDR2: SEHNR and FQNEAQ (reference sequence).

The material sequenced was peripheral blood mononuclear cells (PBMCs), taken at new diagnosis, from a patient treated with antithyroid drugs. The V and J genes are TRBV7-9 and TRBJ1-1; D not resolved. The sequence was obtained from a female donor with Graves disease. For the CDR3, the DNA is TGTGCCAGCAGCTTTTTGTGGGTCACTGAAGCTTTCTTT. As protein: CASSFLWVTEAFF.